This T cell receptor (beta chain) was captured in a study of a mutant IDH1 vaccine in newly diagnosed glioma. About the study: With temozolomide cycles, or 4-6 weeks after radiotherapy alone, vaccination was started. Treated patients comprised 62.5% males and roughly 40% females, mean age roughly 43 years.

Assay: immunoSEQ multiplex PCR; the TCRdb copy retains only in-frame clones and omits some. The sample consists of 25,000 to 30,000 clones, roughly 90% of them appearing once. Time point here: week 5, during vaccination. It was 300 ug of mutant IDH1 20-mer peptide that made up each vaccine dose, given with topical imiquimod. There were new WHO grade 3 or 4 astrocytomas in the donors, and these were IDH1-mutant and ATRX-lost. On this clone: Antigen: not known.

The sample in question was PBMCs, obtained from a glioma patient whose treatment included an IDH1 peptide vaccine. The sequence was obtained from a man aged 18 to 29 with glioma.

This CDR3 reads CASEGQANTGELFF. Written as DNA, the CDR3 is TGTGCCAGCGAAGGGCAAGCGAACACCGGGGAGCTGTTTTTT. The rearrangement joins TRBV6-5 to TRBJ2-2; D not certain. The CDR3 spans 14 residues. CDR1 is MNHEY, CDR2 SVGAGI, per germline. The V and J ends lost 8 bases and 0 bases respectively, with 10 bases between them.